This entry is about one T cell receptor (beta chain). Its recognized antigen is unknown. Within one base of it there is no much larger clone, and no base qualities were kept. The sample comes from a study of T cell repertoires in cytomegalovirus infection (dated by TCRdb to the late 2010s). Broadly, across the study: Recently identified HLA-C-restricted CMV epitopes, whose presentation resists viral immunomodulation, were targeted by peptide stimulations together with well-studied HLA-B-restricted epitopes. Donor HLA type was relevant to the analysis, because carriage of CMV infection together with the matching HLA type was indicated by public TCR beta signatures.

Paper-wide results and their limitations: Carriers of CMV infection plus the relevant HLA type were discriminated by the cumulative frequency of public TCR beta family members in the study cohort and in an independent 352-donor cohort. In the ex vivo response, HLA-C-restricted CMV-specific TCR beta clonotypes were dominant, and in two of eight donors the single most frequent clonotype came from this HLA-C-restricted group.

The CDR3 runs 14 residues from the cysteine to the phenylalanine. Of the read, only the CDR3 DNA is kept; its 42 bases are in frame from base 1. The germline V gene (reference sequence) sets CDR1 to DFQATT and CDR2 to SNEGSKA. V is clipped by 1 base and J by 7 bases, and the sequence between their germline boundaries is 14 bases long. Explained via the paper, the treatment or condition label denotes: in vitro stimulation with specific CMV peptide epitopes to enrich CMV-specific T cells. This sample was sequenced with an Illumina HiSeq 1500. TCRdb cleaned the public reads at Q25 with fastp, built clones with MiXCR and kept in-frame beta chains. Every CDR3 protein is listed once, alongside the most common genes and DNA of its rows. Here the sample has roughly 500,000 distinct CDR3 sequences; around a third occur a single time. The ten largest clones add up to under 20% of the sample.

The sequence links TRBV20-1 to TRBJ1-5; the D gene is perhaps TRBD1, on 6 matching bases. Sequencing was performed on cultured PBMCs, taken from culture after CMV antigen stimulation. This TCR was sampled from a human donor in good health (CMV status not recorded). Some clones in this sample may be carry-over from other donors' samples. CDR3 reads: CSARAQGGNQPQHF. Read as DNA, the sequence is TGCAGTGCTAGAGCACAGGGAGGGAACCAGCCCCAGCATTTT.